A selection of T cell receptor beta chains follows, all from one sample in a study of T cells after yellow fever vaccination. TCRdb recomputed calls from the 5' RACE reads with MiXCR, one row per CDR3 protein. Among hundreds of thousands of distinct CDR3 sequences listed, roughly 17% were seen once. The sample in question was PBMCs, obtained 5 days after the first yellow fever vaccination. All receptors derive from a man aged 18 to 29 who received the YFV17D yellow fever vaccine. Both conserved end residues are part of each CDR3. Fields, in order: J gene, clone size, D gene, V gene, CDR3 protein, CDR3 DNA. The D gene is left open where the match is weak. Rows give clone size only sometimes, using once, few, many, or a class for an expanded clone.

TRBJ2-3,once,TRBD2,TRBV29-1,CSVAAGVGRDTQYF,TGCAGCGTCGCGGCGGGGGTCGGCAGAGATACGCAGTATTTT
TRBJ2-7,-,-,TRBV6-6,CASSRDVDYEQYF,TGTGCCAGCAGTCGGGACGTAGACTACGAGCAGTACTTC
TRBJ1-1,-,-,TRBV6-5,CASSYPSMNTEAFF,TGTGCCAGCAGTTACCCTTCCATGAACACTGAAGCTTTCTTT
TRBJ1-6,few,-,TRBV5-1,CASSPYGPTGGVDSPLHF,TGCGCCAGCAGCCCGTACGGACCCACCGGGGGCGTAGATTCACCCCTCCACTTT
TRBJ1-2,-,TRBD1,TRBV13,CASSLGPEGQTIYGYTF,TGTGCCAGCAGCTTAGGCCCCGAGGGACAGACGATCTATGGCTACACCTTC
TRBJ1-2,-,-,TRBV12-3/TRBV12-4,CASSTSKGHYGYTF,TGTGCCAGCAGTACTAGTAAAGGGCACTATGGCTACACCTTC
TRBJ1-5,few,TRBD1,TRBV20-1,CSARQGTGNQPQHF,TGCAGTGCTCGACAGGGAACGGGCAATCAGCCCCAGCATTTT
TRBJ2-3,few,TRBD1,TRBV15,CATNDRVMDTQYF,TGTGCCACCAACGACAGGGTCATGGATACGCAGTATTTT
TRBJ2-2,few,-,TRBV20-1,CSARDGSTGELFF,TGCAGTGCTAGAGATGGCAGCACCGGGGAGCTGTTTTTT
TRBJ2-7,few,-,TRBV7-9,CASSLGAVGEQYF,TGTGCCAGCAGCTTAGGTGCGGTCGGTGAGCAGTACTTC
TRBJ2-7,many,-,TRBV6-1,CASRRNLQAEYEQYF,TGTGCCAGCAGGCGGAATCTACAGGCTGAATACGAGCAGTACTTC
TRBJ1-5,few,-,TRBV6-5,CASSYSVEDSNQPQHF,TGTGCCAGCAGTTACTCCGTAGAGGATAGCAATCAGCCCCAGCATTTT
TRBJ2-3,few,TRBD1,TRBV5-1,CASSGQGLTDTQYF,TGCGCCAGCAGCGGACAGGGGTTGACAGATACGCAGTATTTT
TRBJ2-2,few,TRBD1,TRBV11-2,CASSPIRDRVTGELFF,TGTGCCAGCAGTCCAATCCGGGACAGGGTGACCGGGGAGCTGTTTTTT
TRBJ2-6,-,-,TRBV5-4,CATYRGTGANVLTF,TGTGCCACTTACCGGGGGACAGGGGCCAACGTCCTGACTTTC
TRBJ1-1,few,-,TRBV6-5,CASSYGWGANTEAFF,TGTGCCAGCAGTTACGGTTGGGGTGCTAACACTGAAGCTTTCTTT
TRBJ2-1,few,TRBD1,TRBV7-2,CASSPGTGGGREQFF,TGTGCCAGCAGCCCCGGGACAGGGGGTGGACGTGAGCAGTTCTTC
TRBJ2-3,-,TRBD2,TRBV5-1,CASRAGLATDTQYF,TGCGCCAGCAGGGCGGGACTAGCAACAGATACGCAGTATTTT
TRBJ2-1,few,TRBD2,TRBV20-1,CSARDRRGGPYNEQFF,TGCAGTGCTAGAGATCGGCGGGGGGGCCCCTACAATGAGCAGTTCTTC
TRBJ2-5,few,TRBD1,TRBV2,CASSVQGARETQYF,TGTGCCAGCAGTGTACAGGGGGCGCGGGAGACCCAGTACTTC
TRBJ2-5,few,-,TRBV12-3/TRBV12-4,CASSPLAGLQETQYF,TGTGCCAGCAGTCCCCTCGCCGGGTTACAAGAGACCCAGTACTTC
TRBJ2-3,many,TRBD2,TRBV20-1,CSARDLAGVTDTQYF,TGCAGTGCTAGAGATCTAGCGGGGGTCACAGATACGCAGTATTTT
TRBJ1-2,-,-,TRBV6-5,CASSYSAQHLGYTF,TGTGCCAGCAGTTACTCGGCACAGCATCTAGGCTACACCTTC
TRBJ2-2,few,TRBD1,TRBV6-2/TRBV6-3,CASKRGQGADGELFF,TGTGCCAGCAAGAGGGGACAGGGGGCTGACGGGGAGCTGTTTTTT
TRBJ2-5,few,TRBD2,TRBV28,CASSLWGRAGLLF,TGTGCCAGCAGTTTATGGGGGAGGGCGGGGCTGCTCTTC
TRBJ1-5,-,-,TRBV21-1,CASSKGGPVALKRPQHF,TGTGCCAGCAGCAAAGGGGGGCCCGTTGCCTTAAAACGACCCCAGCATTTT
TRBJ2-5,once,TRBD2,TRBV7-2,CASSSMTSGAVQETQYF,TGTGCCAGCAGCTCGATGACTAGCGGGGCGGTACAAGAGACCCAGTACTTC
TRBJ1-6,few,-,TRBV12-3/TRBV12-4,CASSITPNSPLHF,TGTGCCAGCAGTATTACACCAAATTCACCCCTCCACTTT
TRBJ1-5,-,-,TRBV18,CASSKWNGDQPQHF,TGTGCCAGCTCAAAATGGAACGGTGATCAGCCCCAGCATTTT
TRBJ2-1,many,-,TRBV10-3,CAIRIGGVDEQFF,TGTGCCATCAGGATCGGGGGCGTGGATGAGCAGTTCTTC
TRBJ1-1,many,TRBD1,TRBV3-1,CASSQLLGQGRFVTEAFF,TGTGCCAGCAGCCAACTATTGGGACAGGGACGTTTTGTCACTGAAGCTTTCTTT
TRBJ2-4,few,-,TRBV11-2,CASSFTNRENIQYF,TGTGCCAGCAGCTTCACTAACAGGGAAAACATTCAGTACTTC
TRBJ2-3,few,TRBD2,TRBV6-1,CASSEGWGGGTDTQYF,TGTGCCAGCAGTGAAGGCTGGGGGGGAGGCACAGATACGCAGTATTTT
TRBJ2-1,-,-,TRBV5-1,CASSLDGGRVNEQFF,TGCGCCAGCAGCTTGGATGGGGGGCGCGTTAATGAGCAGTTCTTC
TRBJ1-1,-,-,TRBV11-2,CASSISYSYGEAFF,TGTGCCAGCAGCATAAGTTACTCATACGGTGAAGCTTTCTTT
TRBJ2-7,few,-,TRBV7-2,CASSLLGRTYEQYF,TGTGCCAGCAGCTTATTGGGCAGGACCTACGAGCAGTACTTC
TRBJ1-1,once,-,TRBV6-2/TRBV6-3,CASSRLLPEEAFF,TGTGCCAGCAGTAGACTCTTACCTGAGGAAGCTTTCTTT
TRBJ1-2,-,-,TRBV5-1,CASSLGTQEGYTF,TGCGCCAGCAGCTTGGGGACACAGGAGGGCTACACCTTC
TRBJ1-5,-,-,TRBV7-9,CASSATDGNQPQHF,TGTGCCAGCAGCGCCACGGACGGGAATCAGCCCCAGCATTTT
TRBJ2-1,few,TRBD2,TRBV9,CASSVARTSGYNNEQFF,TGTGCCAGCAGCGTAGCTCGGACTAGCGGGTACAACAATGAGCAGTTCTTC